These 8 T cell receptor beta chains were sequenced from one sample in a study of T cells after yellow fever vaccination. TCRdb re-analysed the 5' RACE reads in MiXCR, keeping a single row per CDR3 protein. This sample yields approximately 550,000 distinct CDR3 sequences, of which roughly 19% are seen a single time; roughly an eighth belongs to the top ten. The sequenced sample was PBMCs, obtained 15 days after the yellow fever booster vaccination. The receptors derive from a man aged 30 to 45 who received the YFV17D yellow fever vaccine.

J is TRBJ1-4 and V is TRBV21-1; the DNA was not compared with TRBD1, the D call given in the table. TRBV21-1 is a pseudogene locus. This CDR3 has 10 amino acids. Here the CDR3 DNA reads TGTGCCAGCATCCCCCCCCGGCCCCATTTT. Residues: CASIPPRPHF.

This clonotype was detected many times. The J gene is TRBJ2-7, the V gene TRBV7-2; D ambiguous. The ends were cut back, 1 base at V and 12 bases at J, with 10 bases in the middle. CDR3 size: 11 residues. Germline-derived CDR1 and CDR2 are SGHTA and FQGNSA. CDR3 region: CASSLGVTLYF. The CDR3 bases are TGTGCCAGCAGCTTAGGGGTCACCTTGTACTTC.

The CDR3 DNA sequence: TGTGCCAGCAGCCACAAGGGGGCCGGGGAGCTGTTTTTT. This codes for CASSHKGAGELFF. The chain joins TRBV7-3 to TRBJ2-2, with D possibly matching TRBD1 (6 bases). Germline V gene data show CDR1 as SGHTA and CDR2 as FQGTGA. CDR3 length equals 13 residues. V lost 5 bases and J 6 bases, leaving 10 bases between the germline ends.

The genes are TRBV20-1 and TRBJ1-1; D gene ambiguous. This CDR3 is 13 amino acids long. V lost 1 base to trimming and J lost 5 bases, with 11 bases between them. The germline gives CDR1 DFQATT, CDR2 SNEGSKA (reference sequence). This CDR3 is CSARGRVGTEAFF. In DNA form, the CDR3 reads TGCAGTGCTAGAGGGAGGGTGGGGACTGAAGCTTTCTTT.

This clonotype occurred a few times. The chain couples TRBV20-1 to TRBJ2-7; TRBD2 aligns across 9 bases. The germline V gene encodes CDR1 DFQATT and CDR2 SNEGSKA (reference sequence). The CDR3 consists of 13 residues. Trimming at V came to 4 bases and at J to 2 bases, leaving 3 bases not matched to a gene. The CDR3 nucleotides are TGCAGTGCTAATAGCGGGAGAACCTACGAGCAGTACTTC. It is translated as CSANSGRTYEQYF.

The rearrangement links TRBV5-1 to TRBJ2-7; 7 bases line up with TRBD1. The CDR3 contains 14 residues. The J segment lost 5 bases and the V segment lost 2 bases, leaving 7 bases of the junction unmatched. CDR1 is SGHRS, CDR2 YFSETQ, per germline. CDR3 coding DNA: TGCGCCAGCAGCTTTGTACAGGGGAGCCACGAGCAGTACTTC. It translates to CASSFVQGSHEQYF.

This clonotype was seen a handful of times. V gene TRBV6-5 combines with J gene TRBJ2-1, with 7 bases matching TRBD1. Germline V gene lookup returns CDR1 MNHEY and CDR2 SVGAGI. V gave up 8 bases and J gave up 12 bases; unmatched junction bases: 7. The CDR3 runs 11 residues. CDR3 sequence (DNA): TGTGCCAGCCACCAGGGGGACGCGCAGTTCTTC. Translating it yields CASHQGDAQFF.

This clonotype has a handful of counts. The rearrangement links TRBV20-1 to TRBJ2-2; D is perhaps TRBD2 (6 bases). Germline V gives CDR1 DFQATT, CDR2 SNEGSKA (reference sequence). V lost 0 bases and J 9 bases, leaving 11 bases between the germline ends. This CDR3 comprises 13 residues. The CDR3 spells CSARDGTLRELFF. CDR3 nucleotides: TGCAGTGCTAGAGATGGGACTTTACGGGAGCTGTTTTTT.